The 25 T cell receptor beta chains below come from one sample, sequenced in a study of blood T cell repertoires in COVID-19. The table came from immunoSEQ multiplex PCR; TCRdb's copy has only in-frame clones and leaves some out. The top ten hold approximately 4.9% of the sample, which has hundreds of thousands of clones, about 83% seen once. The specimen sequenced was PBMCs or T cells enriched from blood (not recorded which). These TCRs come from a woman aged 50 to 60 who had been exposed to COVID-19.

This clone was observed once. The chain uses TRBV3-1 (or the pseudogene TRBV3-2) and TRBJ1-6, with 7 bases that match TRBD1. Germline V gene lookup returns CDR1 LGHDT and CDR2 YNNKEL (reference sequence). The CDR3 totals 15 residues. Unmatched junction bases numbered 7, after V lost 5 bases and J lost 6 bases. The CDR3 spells CASSTQGSGNSPLHF. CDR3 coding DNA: TGTGCCAGCAGCACACAGGGGAGTGGTAATTCACCCCTCCACTTT.

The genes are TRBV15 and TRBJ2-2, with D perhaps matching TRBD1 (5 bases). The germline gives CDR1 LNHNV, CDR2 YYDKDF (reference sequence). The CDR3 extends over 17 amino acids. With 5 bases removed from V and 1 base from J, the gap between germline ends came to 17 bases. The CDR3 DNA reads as TGTGCCACCAGCTACACGAGACAGTTAATGAACACCGGGGAGCTGTTTTTT. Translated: CATSYTRQLMNTGELFF.

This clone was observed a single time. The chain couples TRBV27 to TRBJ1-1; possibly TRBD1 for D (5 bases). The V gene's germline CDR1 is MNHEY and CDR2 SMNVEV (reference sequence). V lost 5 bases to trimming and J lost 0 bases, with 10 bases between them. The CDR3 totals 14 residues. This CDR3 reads CASSRGTLNTEAFF. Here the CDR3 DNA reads TGTGCCAGCAGTCGGGGGACCTTGAACACTGAAGCTTTCTTT.

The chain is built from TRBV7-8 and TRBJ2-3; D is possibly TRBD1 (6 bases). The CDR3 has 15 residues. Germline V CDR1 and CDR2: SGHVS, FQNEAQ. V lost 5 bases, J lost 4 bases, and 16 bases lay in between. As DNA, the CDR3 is TGTGCCAGCAGCCCCACGTCCCACAGGGCAGATACGCAGTATTTT. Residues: CASSPTSHRADTQYF. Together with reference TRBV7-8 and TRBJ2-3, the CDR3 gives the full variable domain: GAGVSQSPRYKVAKRGQDVALRCDPISGHVSLFWYQQALGQGPEFLTYFQNEAQLDKSGLPSDRFFAERPEGSVSTLKIQRTQQEDSAVYLCASSPTSHRADTQYFGPGTRLTVL.

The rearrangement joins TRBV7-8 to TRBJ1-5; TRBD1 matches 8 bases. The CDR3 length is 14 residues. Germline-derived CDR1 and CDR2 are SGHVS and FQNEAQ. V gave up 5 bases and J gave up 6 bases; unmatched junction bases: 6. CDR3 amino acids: CASSDGQGGQPQHF. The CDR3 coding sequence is TGTGCCAGCAGCGACGGACAGGGTGGTCAGCCCCAGCATTTT.

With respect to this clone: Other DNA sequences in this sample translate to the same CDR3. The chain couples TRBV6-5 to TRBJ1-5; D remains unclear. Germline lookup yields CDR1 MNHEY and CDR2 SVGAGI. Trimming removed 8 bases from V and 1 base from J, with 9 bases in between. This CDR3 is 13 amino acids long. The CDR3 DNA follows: TGTGCCAGCCGGGGTGGAAGCAATCAGCCCCAGCATTTT. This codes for CASRGGSNQPQHF.

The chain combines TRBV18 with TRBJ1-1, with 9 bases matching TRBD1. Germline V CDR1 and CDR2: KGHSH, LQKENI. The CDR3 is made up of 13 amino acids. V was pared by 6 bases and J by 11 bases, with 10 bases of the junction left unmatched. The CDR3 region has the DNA TGTGCCAGCTCTGTGGGACAGGGTAGTGCGGCTTTCTTT. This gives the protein CASSVGQGSAAFF.

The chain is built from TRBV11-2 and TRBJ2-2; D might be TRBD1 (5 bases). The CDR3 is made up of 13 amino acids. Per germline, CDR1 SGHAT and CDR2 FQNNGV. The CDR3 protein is CATQGKGTGELFF. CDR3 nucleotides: TGTGCGACTCAGGGAAAGGGCACCGGGGAGCTGTTTTTT.

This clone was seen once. CDR3 residues: CASSLIDVGQKNSPLHF. Written as DNA, the CDR3 is TGTGCCAGCAGCTTAATTGATGTGGGACAGAAAAATTCACCCCTCCACTTT. This chain connects TRBV7-3 to TRBJ1-6; 7 bases line up with TRBD1. The V gene end was trimmed by 1 base and the J gene end by 7 bases; junction bases not matched to a gene: 10. CDR1 and CDR2 from the germline V gene are SGHTA and FQGTGA. The CDR3 runs to 17 residues.

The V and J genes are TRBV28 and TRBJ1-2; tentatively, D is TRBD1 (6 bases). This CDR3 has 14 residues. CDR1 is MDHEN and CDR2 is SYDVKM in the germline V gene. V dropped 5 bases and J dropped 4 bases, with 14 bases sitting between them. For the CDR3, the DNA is TGTGCCAGCAGTAAACCACAGGGCCGCTATGGCTACACCTTC. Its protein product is CASSKPQGRYGYTF.

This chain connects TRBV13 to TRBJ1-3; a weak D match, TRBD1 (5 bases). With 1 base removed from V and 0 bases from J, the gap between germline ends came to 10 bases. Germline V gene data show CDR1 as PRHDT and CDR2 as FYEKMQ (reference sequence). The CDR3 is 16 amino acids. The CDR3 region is CASSLAMTDSGNTIYF. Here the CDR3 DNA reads TGTGCCAGCAGCTTAGCCATGACAGACTCTGGAAACACCATATATTTT.

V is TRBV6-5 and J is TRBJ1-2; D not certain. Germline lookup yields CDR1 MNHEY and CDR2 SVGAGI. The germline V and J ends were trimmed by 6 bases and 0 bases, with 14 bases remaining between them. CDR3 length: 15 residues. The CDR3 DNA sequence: TGTGCCAGCAGCCTCCTCCTTTCAGCTAACTATGGCTACACCTTC. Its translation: CASSLLLSANYGYTF.

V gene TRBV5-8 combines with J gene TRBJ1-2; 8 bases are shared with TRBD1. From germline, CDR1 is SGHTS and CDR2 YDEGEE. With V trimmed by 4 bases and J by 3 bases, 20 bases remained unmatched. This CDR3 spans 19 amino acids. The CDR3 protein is CASSPRTGWAKSIYYGYTF. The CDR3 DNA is TGTGCCAGCAGCCCCAGGACAGGGTGGGCCAAGAGTATTTACTATGGCTACACCTTC.

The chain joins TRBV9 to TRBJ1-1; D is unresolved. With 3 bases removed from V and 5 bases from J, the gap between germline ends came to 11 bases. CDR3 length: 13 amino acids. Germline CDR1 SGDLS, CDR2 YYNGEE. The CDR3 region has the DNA TGTGCCAGCAGCGGGGGAGTGGGAACTGAAGCTTTCTTT. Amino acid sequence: CASSGGVGTEAFF.

CDR3 in amino acids: CASSPGQTNTEAFF. CDR3 nucleotide sequence: TGTGCCAGCAGCCCTGGACAGACGAACACTGAAGCTTTCTTT. J is TRBJ1-1 and V is TRBV7-6; the D gene is possibly TRBD1 (6 bases). V was pared by 5 bases and J by 1 base, with 11 bases between. Germline values: CDR1 SGHVS, CDR2 FNYEAQ. This CDR3 has 14 amino acids.

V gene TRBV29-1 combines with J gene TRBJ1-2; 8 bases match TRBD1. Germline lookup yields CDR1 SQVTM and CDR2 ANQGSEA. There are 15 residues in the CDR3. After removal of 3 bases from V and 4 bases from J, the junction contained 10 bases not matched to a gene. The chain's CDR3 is CSVDGTGPDVYGYTF. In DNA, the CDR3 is TGCAGCGTTGACGGGACAGGTCCAGACGTCTATGGCTACACCTTC. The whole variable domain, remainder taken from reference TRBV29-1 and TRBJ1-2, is SAVISQKPSRDICQRGTSLTIQCQVDSQVTMMFWYRQQPGQSLTLIATANQGSEATYESGFVIDKFPISRPNLTFSTLTVSNMSPEDSSIYLCSVDGTGPDVYGYTFGSGTRLTVV.

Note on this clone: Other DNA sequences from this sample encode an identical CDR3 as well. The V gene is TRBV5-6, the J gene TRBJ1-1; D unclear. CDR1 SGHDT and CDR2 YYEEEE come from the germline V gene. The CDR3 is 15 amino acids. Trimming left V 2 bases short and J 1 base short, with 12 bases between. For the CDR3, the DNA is TGTGCCAGCAGCTTCGGTCCGGGAGGGAACACTGAAGCTTTCTTT. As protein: CASSFGPGGNTEAFF.

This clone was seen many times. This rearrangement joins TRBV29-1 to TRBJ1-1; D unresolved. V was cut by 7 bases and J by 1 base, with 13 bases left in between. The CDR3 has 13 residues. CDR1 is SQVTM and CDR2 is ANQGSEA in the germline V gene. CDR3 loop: CSDRHSGNTEAFF. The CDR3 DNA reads TGCAGCGACAGACACTCTGGGAACACTGAAGCTTTCTTT.

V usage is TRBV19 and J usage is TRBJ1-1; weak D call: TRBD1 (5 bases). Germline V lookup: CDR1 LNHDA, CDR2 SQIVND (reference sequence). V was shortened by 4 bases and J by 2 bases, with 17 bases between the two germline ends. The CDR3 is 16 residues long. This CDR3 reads CASSTLSPGGNTEAFF. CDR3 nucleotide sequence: TGTGCCAGTAGTACCCTCTCACCCGGGGGAAACACTGAAGCTTTCTTT.

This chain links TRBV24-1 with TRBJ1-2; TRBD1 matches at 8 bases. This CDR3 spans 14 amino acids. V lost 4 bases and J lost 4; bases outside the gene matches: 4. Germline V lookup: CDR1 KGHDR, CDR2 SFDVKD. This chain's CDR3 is CATSDDGQGYGYTF. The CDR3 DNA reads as TGTGCCACCAGTGACGACGGACAGGGCTATGGCTACACCTTC.

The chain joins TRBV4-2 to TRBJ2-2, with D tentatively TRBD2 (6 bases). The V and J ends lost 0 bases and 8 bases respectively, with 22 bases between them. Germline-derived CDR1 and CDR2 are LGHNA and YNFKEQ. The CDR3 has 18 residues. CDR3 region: CASSQDSRARGIMGELFF. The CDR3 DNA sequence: TGTGCCAGCAGCCAAGATAGCAGGGCGCGGGGAATTATGGGGGAGCTGTTTTTT.

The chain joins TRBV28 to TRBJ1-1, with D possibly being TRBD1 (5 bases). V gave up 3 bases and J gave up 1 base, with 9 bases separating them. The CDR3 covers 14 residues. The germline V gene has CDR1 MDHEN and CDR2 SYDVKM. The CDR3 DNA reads TGTGCCAGCAGTTTTACCAGGGAGAACACTGAAGCTTTCTTT. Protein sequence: CASSFTRENTEAFF.

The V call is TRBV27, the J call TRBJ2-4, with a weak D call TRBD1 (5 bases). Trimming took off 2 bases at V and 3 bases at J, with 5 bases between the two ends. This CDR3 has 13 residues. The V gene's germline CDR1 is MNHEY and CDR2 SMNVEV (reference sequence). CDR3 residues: CASSLRGKNIQYF. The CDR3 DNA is TGTGCCAGCAGTTTAAGGGGCAAAAACATTCAGTACTTC.

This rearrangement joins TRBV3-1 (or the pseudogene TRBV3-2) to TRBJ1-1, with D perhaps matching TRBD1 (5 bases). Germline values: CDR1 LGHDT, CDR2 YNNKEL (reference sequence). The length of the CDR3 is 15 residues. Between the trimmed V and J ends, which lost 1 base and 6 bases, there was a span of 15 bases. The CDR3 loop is CASSQGGRVRAEAFF. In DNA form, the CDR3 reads TGTGCCAGCAGCCAAGGTGGCAGGGTCAGAGCTGAAGCTTTCTTT.

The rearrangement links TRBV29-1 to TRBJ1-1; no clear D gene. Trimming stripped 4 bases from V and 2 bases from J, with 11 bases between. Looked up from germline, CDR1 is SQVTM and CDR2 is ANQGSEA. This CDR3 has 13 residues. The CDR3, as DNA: TGCAGCGTTGTTGCGGGAGTTAACACTGAAGCTTTCTTT. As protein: CSVVAGVNTEAFF.